A selection of T cell receptor beta chains follows, all from one sample in a study of shared clonotypes between healthy human individuals. Sequencing was performed with immunoSEQ multiplex PCR; in TCRdb, only in-frame clones are kept and a portion is missing. Seen here are millions of clones, 93% observed once, and the top ten hold about 0.41%. The sample taken for sequencing was naive CD4+ T cells from PBMCs. All receptors derive from a man between 18 and 29 years old in good health. Some clones in this sample may be carry-over from other donors' samples. Both conserved end residues are part of each CDR3. The D gene is left open where the match is weak. The size field is filled for only some rows; it gives once, few, many or a size class.

clone_size	v_call	j_call	d_call	cdr3_aa	cdr3_nt
-	TRBV30	TRBJ1-1	-	CAWKTVYTEAFF	TGTGCCTGGAAGACAGTTTACACTGAAGCTTTCTTT
-	TRBV6-5	TRBJ1-1	TRBD1	CASSPWGQGVIEAFF	TGTGCCAGCAGTCCCTGGGGACAGGGAGTCATTGAAGCTTTCTTT
-	TRBV28	TRBJ2-3	TRBD2	CASRLAEGTDTQYF	TGTGCCAGCAGACTAGCGGAAGGCACAGATACGCAGTATTTT
once	TRBV18	TRBJ1-2	TRBD1	CASSPQVRDSRGYTF	TGTGCCAGCTCACCGCAGGTCCGGGACAGTCGCGGCTACACCTTC
-	TRBV5-4	TRBJ2-5	-	CASSLVGPQETQYF	TGTGCCAGCAGCTTGGTAGGGCCACAAGAGACCCAGTACTTC
-	TRBV7-3	TRBJ2-1	-	CASSRTPASYNEQFF	TGTGCCAGCAGCCGGACCCCTGCCTCCTACAATGAGCAGTTCTTC
-	TRBV7-2	TRBJ2-5	-	CASSPLGGPPAAQYF	TGTGCCAGCAGCCCCCTAGGGGGACCCCCGGCCGCCCAGTACTTC
-	TRBV5-1	TRBJ2-5	TRBD1	CASSPGQVRETQYF	TGCGCCAGCAGCCCGGGACAGGTGAGGGAGACCCAGTACTTC
-	TRBV4-2	TRBJ1-1	TRBD1	CASSQVTGGGNTEAFF	TGTGCCAGCAGCCAAGTAACAGGGGGCGGGAACACTGAAGCTTTCTTT
-	TRBV28	TRBJ1-1	TRBD1	CASSRPGTVMNTEAFF	TGTGCCAGCAGTCGTCCCGGGACAGTTATGAACACTGAAGCTTTCTTT
-	TRBV21-1	TRBJ2-1	-	CASSWTDAGTSDNEQFF	TGTGCCAGCAGTTGGACTGACGCCGGGACTAGCGACAATGAGCAGTTCTTC
-	TRBV28	TRBJ1-2	-	CASSWALGGGYTF	TGTGCCAGCAGTTGGGCCCTTGGGGGCGGCTACACCTTC
-	TRBV7-8	TRBJ1-1	-	CASSLGLLEAFF	TGTGCCAGCAGCTTAGGACTGCTGGAAGCTTTCTTT
-	TRBV27	TRBJ2-7	-	CASSLSWGAYEQYF	TGTGCCAGCAGTTTATCGTGGGGTGCCTACGAGCAGTACTTC
-	TRBV9	TRBJ1-1	-	CASSVVGDPSAAFF	TGTGCCAGCAGCGTAGTGGGGGACCCTTCCGCCGCTTTCTTT
-	TRBV28	TRBJ1-1	-	CASSPPLNTEAFF	TGTGCCAGCAGTCCTCCCCTGAACACTGAAGCTTTCTTT
-	TRBV15	TRBJ1-5	-	CATSSALQDQPQHF	TGTGCCACCAGCAGTGCGTTACAGGATCAGCCCCAGCATTTT
-	TRBV6-5	TRBJ1-2	-	CASSYSGVGLYGYTF	TGTGCCAGCAGTTACTCGGGGGTGGGGCTCTATGGCTACACCTTC
-	TRBV2	TRBJ1-1	-	CASSELGGRGIEAFF	TGTGCCAGCAGTGAATTGGGGGGCAGGGGTATTGAAGCTTTCTTT
-	TRBV28	TRBJ1-1	-	CASSLWGAMNTEAFF	TGTGCCAGCAGTTTATGGGGGGCTATGAACACTGAAGCTTTCTTT
-	TRBV7-3	TRBJ2-1	-	CASSLVGGTTYNEQFF	TGTGCCAGCAGCCTGGTGGGCGGGACCACTTACAATGAGCAGTTCTTC
-	TRBV7-2	TRBJ2-7	TRBD2	CASALRLAGDNEQYF	TGTGCCAGCGCCTTGAGACTAGCGGGAGATAACGAGCAGTACTTC
-	TRBV5-1	TRBJ2-7	TRBD1	CASSSSTGSIYEQYF	TGCGCCAGCAGCTCCTCGACAGGGTCGATTTACGAGCAGTACTTC
-	TRBV29-1	TRBJ1-1	TRBD1	CSVRTGVGVSEAFF	TGCAGCGTACGGACAGGGGTGGGGGTATCTGAAGCTTTCTTT
-	TRBV7-9	TRBJ1-2	-	CASSLAGDKGDGYTF	TGTGCCAGCAGCTTAGCGGGTGACAAAGGGGATGGCTACACCTTC
-	TRBV5-1	TRBJ1-3	TRBD1	CASSWTGNSGNTIYF	TGCGCCAGCAGTTGGACAGGGAACTCTGGAAACACCATATATTTT
-	TRBV28	TRBJ1-2	TRBD1	CASRKPGQSYGYTF	TGTGCCAGCAGAAAGCCGGGACAGAGCTATGGCTACACCTTC
-	TRBV7-9	TRBJ2-7	-	CASNPAGVREQYF	TGTGCCAGCAACCCGGCAGGGGTTAGGGAGCAGTACTTC
-	TRBV29-1	TRBJ1-1	-	CSVGLYTEAFF	TGCAGCGTTGGTCTTTACACTGAAGCTTTCTTT
-	TRBV6-4	TRBJ1-2	-	CASSLNRDGYGYTF	TGTGCCAGCAGTCTTAATCGGGACGGCTATGGCTACACCTTC
-	TRBV28	TRBJ2-7	TRBD1	CASSQQGAHGEQYF	TGTGCCAGCAGTCAACAGGGGGCCCACGGGGAGCAGTACTTC
-	TRBV2	TRBJ2-3	-	CASKFYGGTTDTQYF	TGTGCCAGCAAGTTCTACGGCGGTACCACAGATACGCAGTATTTT
-	TRBV7-8	TRBJ2-2	-	CASTAERGAGELFF	TGTGCCAGCACCGCGGAAAGGGGGGCCGGGGAGCTGTTTTTT
few	TRBV19	TRBJ2-7	TRBD1	CASRRTGTVDEQYF	TGTGCCAGTAGGAGGACCGGGACAGTGGACGAGCAGTACTTC
-	TRBV29-1	TRBJ1-1	-	CSVEYQMNTEAFF	TGCAGCGTGGAATACCAGATGAACACTGAAGCTTTCTTT
-	TRBV7-9	TRBJ2-7	-	CASSPTLQNYEQYF	TGTGCCAGCAGCCCTACACTCCAGAACTACGAGCAGTACTTC
-	TRBV5-4	TRBJ2-7	TRBD2	CASSIGTSGRNEQYF	TGTGCCAGCAGCATCGGGACTAGCGGGAGAAACGAGCAGTACTTC
-	TRBV2	TRBJ2-1	TRBD2	CASRGTSGRYEQFF	TGTGCCAGCAGAGGGACTAGCGGGAGGTATGAGCAGTTCTTC
-	TRBV19	TRBJ2-3	TRBD2	CASSLGGSTDTQYF	TGTGCCAGTAGTCTGGGAGGGAGCACAGATACGCAGTATTTT
-	TRBV5-1	TRBJ1-4	-	CASSLDRRLTNEKLFF	TGCGCCAGCAGCCTAGACAGGAGATTAACTAATGAAAAACTGTTTTTT
-	TRBV10-3	TRBJ2-3	TRBD2	CATVAGRDADTQYF	TGTGCCACGGTAGCGGGCAGAGATGCAGATACGCAGTATTTT
-	TRBV18	TRBJ2-1	-	CASSPALASYNEQFF	TGTGCCAGCTCACCAGCGTTAGCATCCTACAATGAGCAGTTCTTC
few	TRBV9	TRBJ1-3	TRBD1	CASSRGGSFSGNTIYF	TGTGCCAGCAGCCGAGGGGGCAGTTTCTCTGGAAACACCATATATTTT
-	TRBV19	TRBJ1-5	TRBD1	CASSPRTGQPQHF	TGTGCCAGTAGTCCCCGGACAGGTCAGCCCCAGCATTTT
-	TRBV4-1	TRBJ2-3	-	CASSQDRIDWAQYF	TGCGCCAGCAGCCAAGATCGGATAGATTGGGCGCAGTATTTT
-	TRBV5-1	TRBJ1-2	TRBD1	CASSLGGQGDGYTF	TGCGCCAGCAGCTTGGGAGGACAGGGTGATGGCTACACCTTC
once	TRBV27	TRBJ2-7	TRBD2	CASAPGLAGAPYEQYF	TGTGCCAGCGCCCCGGGACTAGCGGGAGCCCCCTACGAGCAGTACTTC
-	TRBV6-1	TRBJ2-3	-	CASSARDSTDTQYF	TGTGCCAGCAGTGCGAGGGACAGCACAGATACGCAGTATTTT
-	TRBV4-2	TRBJ2-2	-	CASSRFDSTNTGELFF	TGTGCCAGCAGCCGGTTTGATTCGACCAACACCGGGGAGCTGTTTTTT
-	TRBV4-3	TRBJ2-4	-	CASSQQGRNIQYF	TGCGCCAGCAGCCAACAGGGTAGAAACATTCAGTACTTC
-	TRBV5-4	TRBJ2-6	TRBD1	CASSPKQGITAGANVLTF	TGTGCCAGCAGCCCGAAACAGGGGATTACGGCGGGGGCCAACGTCCTGACTTTC
-	TRBV5-1	TRBJ2-3	TRBD2	CASSPLAGSTDTQYF	TGCGCCAGCAGCCCTCTAGCGGGTAGCACAGATACGCAGTATTTT
-	TRBV4-2	TRBJ2-3	TRBD1	CASSQDRQGASYRTDTQYF	TGTGCCAGCAGCCAAGATCGACAGGGGGCATCTTATCGCACAGATACGCAGTATTTT
-	TRBV19	TRBJ2-7	TRBD1	CASSIGTGFSYEQYF	TGTGCCAGTAGTATCGGGACAGGGTTCTCCTACGAGCAGTACTTC
-	TRBV5-1	TRBJ1-1	-	CASSLAEGIVAFF	TGCGCCAGCAGCTTGGCCGAAGGGATAGTTGCTTTCTTT
few	TRBV28	TRBJ1-5	-	CASSSPREGNQPQHF	TGTGCCAGCAGTTCCCCCAGGGAGGGCAATCAGCCCCAGCATTTT
-	TRBV5-1	TRBJ2-7	TRBD2	CASSPSVTSRSYEQYF	TGCGCCAGCAGCCCCTCGGTGACTAGCCGGAGTTACGAGCAGTACTTC